This T cell receptor (beta chain) was identified during a study of blood T cell repertoires in COVID-19 (dated by TCRdb to 2020 to 2022). Regarding the research as a whole: Collaborator samples came from the United States, Italy and Spain and covered acute and convalescent phases of COVID-19. The material from the prospective study consisted of cDNA or gDNA derived from T cells, B-cell-depleted T cells, or PBMCs. Subjects who had been exposed to COVID-19, were actively infected with it, or had recovered from it provided the deeply sampled blood TCRbeta repertoires that made up the dataset. A freely available public database, intended as a resource for researchers studying the immune response to SARS-CoV-2, is where the repertoires were released. The samples were drawn from the first 160 participants of the ongoing ImmuneRACE study and from some 1,300 subjects provided by 6 global collaborators. A de-identified subject ID, COVID-19 status, age in years and sex were almost always included in the sample metadata. Where available, HLA class I and class II types were obtained from metadata supplied by the sample provider rather than from assay-based typing. Study-level results and caveats: The quantity of clinical and demographic metadata differed by source and by participant and was supplied without curation.

CDR1 and CDR2, per the germline V gene (reference sequence), are LGHDT and YNNKEL. Relative to germline, V is missing 1 base and J is missing 6 bases, with 4 bases of the junction outside any gene match. The CDR3 has 15 amino acids, counting the end cysteine and phenylalanine. Only the CDR3 region is kept as DNA, spanning 45 bases read in frame from base 1. TCRbeta CDR3 regions were amplified from genomic DNA by means of the immunoSEQ Assay, a bias-controlled multiplex PCR. From the authors' description of their analysis: The number of nucleated cells in each sample was estimated by amplification of reference gene primers within the assay. Sequence reads were collapsed and filtered to measure the absolute abundance of every unique TCRbeta CDR3 rearrangement. For each sample, productive Simpson clonality was calculated as the square root of Simpson's diversity index across productive rearrangements. What TCRdb holds here is the immuneACCESS table cut down to in-frame rearrangements. Part of the clones is not present; checked against another copy, under half of the missing clones reflect an unresolved V gene, and the others are unexplained. V and J calls plus clone size are reproduced from that table; the DNA served to infer D and trimming. This sample is represented by roughly 110,000 clones; 80% to 90% of them were singletons. The ten largest account for approximately 4.5% of the sample.

Collaborating institutions collected whole blood in K2EDTA tubes following their own protocols. For TCRbeta analysis, collaborators shipped samples as frozen whole blood, isolated PBMCs, or DNA extracted from either of those sample types. In regard to this clone: This clone's antigen is unknown. Per-nucleotide qualities are absent, and no much larger clonotype sits a single base away.

The sequenced sample was peripheral blood. Recombination connected TRBV3-1 (or the pseudogene TRBV3-2) to TRBJ1-3; a stretch of 9 junction bases matches TRBD1. This receptor was taken from a woman aged 45-60 years with acute or convalescent COVID-19. The DNA reads TGTGCCAGCAGCCAAGGACAGGGGGGAAAAAACACCATATATTTT. This translates into CASSQGQGGKNTIYF.